This is a list of T cell receptor beta chains from one sample in a study of blood T cells in healthy people across ages. One entry per CDR3 protein results from TCRdb running MiXCR on the 5' RACE reads. The sample contains about a million distinct CDR3 sequences, around two fifths of which appear only once. Specimen: blood. The receptors come from a man aged 18 to 30 in good health. Both conserved end residues are part of each CDR3. The D gene is left open where the match is weak. The size entry is marked missing in some rows and otherwise reads once, few, many or a size class.

J gene: TRBJ1-4
clone size: NA
D gene: NA
V gene: TRBV4-2
CDR3 DNA: TGTGCCAGCAGCCAAAGTCCCGCGGAACCTAATGAAAAACTGTTTTTT
CDR3 protein: CASSQSPAEPNEKLFF

J gene: TRBJ1-2
clone size: NA
D gene: NA
V gene: TRBV12-3/TRBV12-4
CDR3 DNA: TGTGCCAGCAGGGAAAACATAGGGGACTATGGCTACACCTTC
CDR3 protein: CASRENIGDYGYTF

J gene: TRBJ2-2
clone size: few
D gene: NA
V gene: TRBV4-3
CDR3 DNA: TGCGCCAGCAGCCAAGATTGGCAGGCCGCGAACACCGGGGAGCTGTTTTTT
CDR3 protein: CASSQDWQAANTGELFF

J gene: TRBJ2-3
clone size: NA
D gene: TRBD2
V gene: TRBV20-1
CDR3 DNA: TGCAGTGCTAGAAGGCCCAGCGGGGGGCCCACAGATACGCAGTATTTT
CDR3 protein: CSARRPSGGPTDTQYF

J gene: TRBJ2-5
clone size: NA
D gene: TRBD2
V gene: TRBV6-5
CDR3 DNA: TGTGCCAGCAGTTATTGGGGGGGAAGGCGACTAGCGACGGAGACCCAGTACTTC
CDR3 protein: CASSYWGGRRLATETQYF

J gene: TRBJ1-2
clone size: NA
D gene: NA
V gene: TRBV5-1
CDR3 DNA: TGCGCCAGCAGCGCCTTTGGGGGCACGAACGATGGCTACACCTTC
CDR3 protein: CASSAFGGTNDGYTF

J gene: TRBJ2-4
clone size: many
D gene: TRBD1
V gene: TRBV10-3
CDR3 DNA: TGTGCCATCAGTGAGTCGGGCAGGGGGTCCAAAAACATTCAGTACTTC
CDR3 protein: CAISESGRGSKNIQYF

J gene: TRBJ2-3
clone size: NA
D gene: NA
V gene: TRBV10-3
CDR3 DNA: TGTGCCATCAAGGAGAGACCGACGAGCACAGATACGCAGTATTTT
CDR3 protein: CAIKERPTSTDTQYF

J gene: TRBJ2-1
clone size: NA
D gene: NA
V gene: TRBV5-1
CDR3 DNA: TGCGCCAGCAGCTGGGGGCAGGGAACCTACAATGAGCAGTTCTTC
CDR3 protein: CASSWGQGTYNEQFF

J gene: TRBJ2-1
clone size: NA
D gene: TRBD2
V gene: TRBV2
CDR3 DNA: TGTGCCAGCAGTGATGGGGGGGAATACAATGAGCAGTTCTTC
CDR3 protein: CASSDGGEYNEQFF

J gene: TRBJ2-3
clone size: NA
D gene: TRBD2
V gene: TRBV7-2
CDR3 DNA: TGTGCCAGCAGCCACGGACTAGCGGGGGACCGGGATACGCAGTATTTT
CDR3 protein: CASSHGLAGDRDTQYF

J gene: TRBJ1-2
clone size: NA
D gene: NA
V gene: TRBV6-6
CDR3 DNA: TGTGCCAGCAGCACCAGACAGAAGGACTATGGCTACACCTTC
CDR3 protein: CASSTRQKDYGYTF

J gene: TRBJ1-1
clone size: NA
D gene: NA
V gene: TRBV4-3
CDR3 DNA: TGCGCCAGCGGCCAATCCTCGGGGAACACTGAAGCTTTCTTT
CDR3 protein: CASGQSSGNTEAFF

J gene: TRBJ2-3
clone size: NA
D gene: TRBD2
V gene: TRBV7-9
CDR3 DNA: TGTGCCAGCAGCTTACAAGCGGGGGGGCCGGCAGATACGCAGTATTTT
CDR3 protein: CASSLQAGGPADTQYF

J gene: TRBJ2-2
clone size: NA
D gene: NA
V gene: TRBV6-5
CDR3 DNA: TGTGCCAGCAGCCGAGTATCCGGGGGCAAGACCGGGGAGCTGTTTTTT
CDR3 protein: CASSRVSGGKTGELFF

J gene: TRBJ2-1
clone size: NA
D gene: NA
V gene: TRBV19
CDR3 DNA: TGTGCCAGTAGTAGAGACCCCGGCTCTGAGCAGTTCTTC
CDR3 protein: CASSRDPGSEQFF

J gene: TRBJ2-1
clone size: NA
D gene: NA
V gene: TRBV27
CDR3 DNA: TGTGCCAGCAGGAACTCAGGGGGGGCCTACAACGAGCAGTTCTTC
CDR3 protein: CASRNSGGAYNEQFF

J gene: TRBJ2-1
clone size: NA
D gene: NA
V gene: TRBV20-1
CDR3 DNA: TGCAGTGCGAGCTTCGCGGACAATGGGCAGTTCTTC
CDR3 protein: CSASFADNGQFF

J gene: TRBJ1-1
clone size: NA
D gene: NA
V gene: TRBV5-1
CDR3 DNA: TGCGCCAGCAGGGAGGGAGCTTTCTTT
CDR3 protein: CASREGAFF

J gene: TRBJ1-2
clone size: few
D gene: TRBD1
V gene: TRBV3-1
CDR3 DNA: TGTGCCAGCAGCCTACTTGGGACAGGGGGCACCTACACCTTC
CDR3 protein: CASSLLGTGGTYTF

J gene: TRBJ2-2
clone size: NA
D gene: NA
V gene: TRBV7-2
CDR3 DNA: TGTGCCAGCAGCTTAACCGGGAGTGCGAACACCGGGGAGCTGTTTTTT
CDR3 protein: CASSLTGSANTGELFF

J gene: TRBJ1-2
clone size: NA
D gene: TRBD1
V gene: TRBV10-3
CDR3 DNA: TGTGCCATCAGCCAGACAGGGTCCAACTATGGCTACACCTTC
CDR3 protein: CAISQTGSNYGYTF

J gene: TRBJ1-2
clone size: few
D gene: NA
V gene: TRBV18
CDR3 DNA: TGTGCCAGCTCACCAACGGGCCCAGCAGTTAACTATGGCTACACCTTC
CDR3 protein: CASSPTGPAVNYGYTF

J gene: TRBJ2-3
clone size: few
D gene: TRBD1
V gene: TRBV4-3
CDR3 DNA: TGCGCCAGCAGCCAAGAGGGGACAGGGCTTGGGGCAGATACGCAGTATTTT
CDR3 protein: CASSQEGTGLGADTQYF

J gene: TRBJ1-2
clone size: few
D gene: NA
V gene: TRBV7-2
CDR3 DNA: TGTGCCAGCAGGCCCCCTCGTGTACTGGACTCGACGGCGAACTATGGCTACACCTTC
CDR3 protein: CASRPPRVLDSTANYGYTF

J gene: TRBJ1-5
clone size: NA
D gene: NA
V gene: TRBV4-1
CDR3 DNA: TGCGCCAGCAGCCAAGAGGGGGAGGGCAGCAATCAGCCCCAGCATTTT
CDR3 protein: CASSQEGEGSNQPQHF

J gene: TRBJ2-3
clone size: NA
D gene: NA
V gene: TRBV7-2
CDR3 DNA: TGTGCCAGCAGCCAAGACAGGAGCATAGATACGCAGTATTTT
CDR3 protein: CASSQDRSIDTQYF

J gene: TRBJ2-1
clone size: few
D gene: NA
V gene: TRBV7-9
CDR3 DNA: TGTGCCAGCAGCGCGCGACACTGGTCCTACAATGAGCAGTTCTTC
CDR3 protein: CASSARHWSYNEQFF

J gene: TRBJ1-2
clone size: NA
D gene: NA
V gene: TRBV9
CDR3 DNA: TGTGCCAGCACCCCGGGTACAGGGACGTCTGGCTACACCTTC
CDR3 protein: CASTPGTGTSGYTF

J gene: TRBJ2-2
clone size: once
D gene: NA
V gene: TRBV5-1
CDR3 DNA: TGCGCCAGCAGCATGGAGCTAGCTTCGAACACCGGGGAGCTGTTTTTT
CDR3 protein: CASSMELASNTGELFF

J gene: TRBJ2-7
clone size: NA
D gene: NA
V gene: TRBV6-5
CDR3 DNA: TGTGCCAGCAGTTACTCAAGCTCACGAGCCTACGAGCAGTACTTC
CDR3 protein: CASSYSSSRAYEQYF

J gene: TRBJ1-2
clone size: many
D gene: TRBD1
V gene: TRBV10-3
CDR3 DNA: TGTGCCATCAGTGGAGGGACAGAGTATGGCTACACCTTC
CDR3 protein: CAISGGTEYGYTF

J gene: TRBJ1-4
clone size: NA
D gene: TRBD1
V gene: TRBV5-1
CDR3 DNA: TGCGCCAGCAGCGTAGGGGACAGCCGAAATGAAAAACTGTTTTTT
CDR3 protein: CASSVGDSRNEKLFF

J gene: TRBJ2-7
clone size: NA
D gene: NA
V gene: TRBV30
CDR3 DNA: TGTGCCTGGAGAGAATTCTACGAGCAGTACTTC
CDR3 protein: CAWREFYEQYF

J gene: TRBJ1-2
clone size: many
D gene: NA
V gene: TRBV20-1
CDR3 DNA: TGCAGTGCTGTGGGGGGATATGGCTACACCTTC
CDR3 protein: CSAVGGYGYTF

J gene: TRBJ2-1
clone size: many
D gene: TRBD2
V gene: TRBV4-1
CDR3 DNA: TGCGCCAGCAGCCAAGATTCCGCGGGGGACTCCTACAATGAGCAGTTCTTC
CDR3 protein: CASSQDSAGDSYNEQFF

J gene: TRBJ1-4
clone size: NA
D gene: NA
V gene: TRBV12-3/TRBV12-4
CDR3 DNA: TGTGCCAGCAGCCCCTTTGTGGGATCCGGAGACGAAAAACTGTTTTTT
CDR3 protein: CASSPFVGSGDEKLFF

J gene: TRBJ2-6
clone size: few
D gene: NA
V gene: TRBV2
CDR3 DNA: TGTGCCAGCAGTGAGCTGAGGACTTCTATCTCTGGGGCCAACGTCCTGACTTTC
CDR3 protein: CASSELRTSISGANVLTF

J gene: TRBJ2-1
clone size: few
D gene: TRBD2
V gene: TRBV5-1
CDR3 DNA: TGCGCCAGCGGGTTGGCGGGGGTTAACAATGAGCAGTTCTTC
CDR3 protein: CASGLAGVNNEQFF

J gene: TRBJ2-3
clone size: few
D gene: TRBD1
V gene: TRBV11-1
CDR3 DNA: TGTGCCAGCAGCTATCGGACAGGCTGGGATACGCAGTATTTT
CDR3 protein: CASSYRTGWDTQYF

J gene: TRBJ2-7
clone size: NA
D gene: TRBD2
V gene: TRBV12-3/TRBV12-4
CDR3 DNA: TGTGCCAGCAGTCCAGCGGGGGGATTTGACGAGCAGTACTTC
CDR3 protein: CASSPAGGFDEQYF

J gene: TRBJ1-3
clone size: NA
D gene: NA
V gene: TRBV6-1
CDR3 DNA: TGTGCCAGCAGTGAGGTATATCCGGGAAACACCATATATTTT
CDR3 protein: CASSEVYPGNTIYF

J gene: TRBJ1-2
clone size: NA
D gene: TRBD1
V gene: TRBV6-6
CDR3 DNA: TGTGCCAGCAGTTACGGGGACAGGGGTCAGGGCTACACCTTC
CDR3 protein: CASSYGDRGQGYTF

J gene: TRBJ1-2
clone size: many
D gene: NA
V gene: TRBV12-3/TRBV12-4
CDR3 DNA: TGTGCCAGCAGTTTAGCGCACAGGCCTGTATCCATTTATGGCTACACCTTC
CDR3 protein: CASSLAHRPVSIYGYTF

J gene: TRBJ1-2
clone size: NA
D gene: TRBD1
V gene: TRBV20-1
CDR3 DNA: TGCAGTGCCCCACCTGGACAGGGGGCTCACTATGGCTACACCTTC
CDR3 protein: CSAPPGQGAHYGYTF

J gene: TRBJ1-3
clone size: NA
D gene: NA
V gene: TRBV4-2
CDR3 DNA: TGTGCCAGCAGCCAAGATTCGGCTGATGCAGCTGGAAACACCATATATTTT
CDR3 protein: CASSQDSADAAGNTIYF

J gene: TRBJ1-3
clone size: NA
D gene: NA
V gene: TRBV12-3/TRBV12-4
CDR3 DNA: TGTGCCATCCAGGGAATGGGCTCTGGAAACACCATATATTTT
CDR3 protein: CAIQGMGSGNTIYF

J gene: TRBJ1-1
clone size: NA
D gene: NA
V gene: TRBV7-2
CDR3 DNA: TGTGCCAGCAGCGTAGCGTCGAGGGGCACTGAAGCTTTCTTT
CDR3 protein: CASSVASRGTEAFF

J gene: TRBJ1-4
clone size: NA
D gene: TRBD1
V gene: TRBV4-1
CDR3 DNA: TGCGCCAGCAGCCAGCCGGGACAGGGGGCGAAGGAAAAACTGTTTTTT
CDR3 protein: CASSQPGQGAKEKLFF

J gene: TRBJ1-1
clone size: NA
D gene: NA
V gene: TRBV6-5
CDR3 DNA: TGTGCCAGCAGTGACTCGTGGGGCAGGGCTGAAGCTTTCTTT
CDR3 protein: CASSDSWGRAEAFF

J gene: TRBJ2-3
clone size: NA
D gene: NA
V gene: TRBV7-6
CDR3 DNA: TGTGCCAGCAGCTTAAAAAGGGGGATCGGGACAGATACGCAGTATTTT
CDR3 protein: CASSLKRGIGTDTQYF

J gene: TRBJ1-1
clone size: few
D gene: TRBD1
V gene: TRBV20-1
CDR3 DNA: TGCAGTGCTAGACCGCAGGGGGCAGGTGAAGCTTTCTTT
CDR3 protein: CSARPQGAGEAFF

J gene: TRBJ2-1
clone size: few
D gene: TRBD1
V gene: TRBV29-1
CDR3 DNA: TGCAGCGGGGGGGACAGGGGGCAAGTGGAGCAGTTCTTC
CDR3 protein: CSGGDRGQVEQFF